The clone carrying this T cell receptor (beta chain) has a single count. Germline-derived CDR1 and CDR2 are MNHEY and SMNVEV (reference sequence). The CDR3 has 14 residues. Trimming stripped 5 bases from V and 1 base from J, with 10 bases between. The sample comes from a study of blood T cell repertoires in COVID-19. Looking at the study overall: Sources were T cells, B-cell-depleted T cells, or PBMCs; the material itself was cDNA or gDNA.

The authors' processing: Estimated nucleated cell counts came from reference gene primer amplification. Using immunoSEQ multiplex PCR, the repertoire was profiled, and TCRdb retains in-frame clones only, with some absent. V and J calls and clone size are those listed in that table; D and trimming were worked out from the DNA. Altogether 90,000 to 130,000 clones are present, around 86% being singletons, with the ten largest covering less than 8%. The sequenced material came from peripheral blood. J is TRBJ2-3 and V is TRBV27, with unresolved D. The receptor was derived from a man between 70 and 80 years old with acute or convalescent COVID-19. CDR3 residues: CASSPPGRTDTQYF. In nucleotides, the CDR3 is TGTGCCAGCAGTCCACCTGGGCGCACAGATACGCAGTATTTT.